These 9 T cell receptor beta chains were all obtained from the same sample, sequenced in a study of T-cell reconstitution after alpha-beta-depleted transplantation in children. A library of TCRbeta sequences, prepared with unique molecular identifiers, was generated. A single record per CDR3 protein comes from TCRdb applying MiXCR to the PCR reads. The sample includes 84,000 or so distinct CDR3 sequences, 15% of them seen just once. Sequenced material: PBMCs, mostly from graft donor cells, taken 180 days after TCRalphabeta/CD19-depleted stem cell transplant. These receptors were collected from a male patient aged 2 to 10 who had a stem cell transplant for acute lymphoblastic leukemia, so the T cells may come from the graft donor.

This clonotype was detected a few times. The CDR3 spells CSVEVVRGYTF. CDR3 nucleotides: TGCAGCGTTGAGGTGGTTAGGGGCTACACCTTC. The gene calls are TRBV29-1 and TRBJ1-2; D is unresolved. Between the trimmed V and J ends, which lost 3 bases and 8 bases, there was a span of 10 bases. The CDR3 extends over 11 amino acids. Germline CDR1 reads SQVTM; CDR2 reads ANQGSEA.

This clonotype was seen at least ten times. CDR3 nucleotide sequence: TGTGCCAGCAGTTACTCGAGGGGAAGCTCCTACAATGAGCAGTTCTTC. Amino acids: CASSYSRGSSYNEQFF. The chain joins TRBV6-5 to TRBJ2-1; D may correspond to TRBD1 or TRBD2 (5 bases each). This CDR3 contains 16 residues. V was clipped by 0 bases and J by 0 bases, with 9 bases between them. Germline loops: CDR1 MNHEY, CDR2 SVGAGI.

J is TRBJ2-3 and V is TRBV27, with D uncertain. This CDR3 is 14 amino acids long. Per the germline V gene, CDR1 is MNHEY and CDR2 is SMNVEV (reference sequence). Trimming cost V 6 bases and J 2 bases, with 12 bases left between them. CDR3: CASSNLGPTDTQYF. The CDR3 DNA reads TGTGCCAGCAGCAACTTAGGGCCCACAGATACGCAGTATTTT.

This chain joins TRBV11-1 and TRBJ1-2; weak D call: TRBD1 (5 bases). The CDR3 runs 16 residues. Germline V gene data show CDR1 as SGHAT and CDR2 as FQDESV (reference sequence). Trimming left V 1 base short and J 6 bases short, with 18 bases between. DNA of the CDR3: TGTGCCAGCAGCTTAGGGGCCGCGGAAGGGGCCGATGGCTACACCTTC. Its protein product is CASSLGAAEGADGYTF.

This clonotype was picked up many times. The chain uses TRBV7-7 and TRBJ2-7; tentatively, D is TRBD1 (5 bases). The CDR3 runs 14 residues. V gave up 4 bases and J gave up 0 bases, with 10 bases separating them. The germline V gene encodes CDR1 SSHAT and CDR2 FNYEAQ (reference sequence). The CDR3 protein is CASSSTVSSYEQYF. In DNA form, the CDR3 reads TGTGCCAGCAGCTCGACAGTTAGCTCCTACGAGCAGTACTTC.

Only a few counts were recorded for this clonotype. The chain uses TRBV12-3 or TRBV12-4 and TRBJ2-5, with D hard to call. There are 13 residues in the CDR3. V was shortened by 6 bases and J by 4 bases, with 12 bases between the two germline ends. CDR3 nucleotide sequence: TGTGCCAGCAGCCTCAGGTCGCGAGAGACCCAGTACTTC. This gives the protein CASSLRSRETQYF.

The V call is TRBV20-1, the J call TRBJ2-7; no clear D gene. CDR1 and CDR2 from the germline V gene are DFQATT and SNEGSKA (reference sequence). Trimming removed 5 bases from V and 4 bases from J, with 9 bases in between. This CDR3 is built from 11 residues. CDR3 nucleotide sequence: TGCAGTGCTGGGGATCCATACGAGCAGTACTTC. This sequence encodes CSAGDPYEQYF.

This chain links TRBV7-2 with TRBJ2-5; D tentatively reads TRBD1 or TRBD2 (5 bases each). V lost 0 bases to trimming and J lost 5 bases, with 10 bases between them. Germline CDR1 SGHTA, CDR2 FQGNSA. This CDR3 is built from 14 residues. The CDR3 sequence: CASSLAGEQETQYF. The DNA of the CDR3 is TGTGCCAGCAGCTTAGCGGGGGAGCAGGAGACCCAGTACTTC.

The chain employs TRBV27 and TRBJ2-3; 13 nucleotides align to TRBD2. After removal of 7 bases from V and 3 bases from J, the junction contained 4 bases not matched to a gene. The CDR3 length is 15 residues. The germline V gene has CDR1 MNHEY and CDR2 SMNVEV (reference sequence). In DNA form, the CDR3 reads TGTGCCAGCACTCCGGGACTAGCGGGAACAGATACGCAGTATTTT. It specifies CASTPGLAGTDTQYF.